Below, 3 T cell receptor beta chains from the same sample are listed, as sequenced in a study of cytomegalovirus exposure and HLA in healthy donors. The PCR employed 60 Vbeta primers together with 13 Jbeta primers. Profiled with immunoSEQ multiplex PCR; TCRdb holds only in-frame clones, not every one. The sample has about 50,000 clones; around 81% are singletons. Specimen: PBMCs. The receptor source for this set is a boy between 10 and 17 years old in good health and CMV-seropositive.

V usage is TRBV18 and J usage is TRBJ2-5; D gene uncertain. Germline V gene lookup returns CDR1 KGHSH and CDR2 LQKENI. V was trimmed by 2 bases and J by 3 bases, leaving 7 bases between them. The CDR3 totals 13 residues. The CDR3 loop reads CASSPWLEETQYF. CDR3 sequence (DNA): TGTGCCAGCTCACCATGGTTAGAAGAGACCCAGTACTTC.

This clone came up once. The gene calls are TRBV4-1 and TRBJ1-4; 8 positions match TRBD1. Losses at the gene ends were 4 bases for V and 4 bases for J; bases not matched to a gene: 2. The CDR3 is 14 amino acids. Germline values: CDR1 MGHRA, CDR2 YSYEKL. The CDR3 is CASSPTGDNEKLFF. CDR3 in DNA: TGCGCCAGCAGCCCGACAGGGGATAATGAAAAACTGTTTTTT.

The CDR3 DNA is TGCGCCAGCAGCTTCGAGACAGGGGGCTACGAGCAGTACTTC. Its protein is CASSFETGGYEQYF. J is TRBJ2-5 and V is TRBV5-1; 9 positions match TRBD1. The last part of the DNA fits TRBJ2-7 better; the J call may be wrong. The CDR3 length is 14 residues. Germline V gene data show CDR1 as SGHRS and CDR2 as YFSETQ.